The source of this T cell receptor beta chain is a study of blood T cell repertoires in COVID-19 (dated by TCRdb to about 2020). For the study in its entirety: Collaborator samples came from the United States, Italy and Spain and covered acute and convalescent phases of COVID-19. Where available, HLA class I and class II types were taken from metadata supplied by the sample provider and were not determined by assay-based typing. The prospective study material was composed of cDNA or gDNA derived from T cells, B-cell-depleted T cells, or PBMCs. The repertoires were released in a freely available public database meant as a resource for research on the immune response to SARS-CoV-2. Samples were obtained from the ongoing ImmuneRACE study (first 160 participants) and from over 1,000 subjects provided by 6 global collaborators. Sample metadata almost always included a de-identified subject ID, COVID-19 status, age in years and sex. Deeply sampled blood TCRbeta repertoires from subjects exposed to, actively infected with, or recovered from COVID-19 were included in the dataset. What the research found in general, with its limitations: The quantity of clinical and demographic metadata differed by source and by participant and was supplied without curation.

Note on this clone: The antigen this receptor binds is unknown. No qualities accompany the bases; no much larger clone lies one base away.

Looking up the germline V gene yields CDR1 SGHRS and CDR2 YFSETQ. The CDR3 numbers 14 residues from cysteine through phenylalanine. Only the CDR3 DNA stays, 42 bases, in frame from base 1. V sheds 4 bases and J sheds 4 bases, leaving 14 bases between their ends. TCRbeta CDR3 regions were amplified from genomic DNA by means of the immunoSEQ Assay, a bias-controlled multiplex PCR. The original methods were these. The number of nucleated cells in each sample was estimated by amplification of reference gene primers within the assay. To quantify the absolute abundance of each unique TCRbeta CDR3 rearrangement, sequence reads were collapsed and filtered. Productive Simpson clonality was computed per sample as the square root of Simpson's diversity index over productive rearrangements. TCRdb holds this immuneACCESS table with in-frame rearrangements only. Some clones are missing; in checked studies, unresolved V genes explain under half, and the rest has no known cause. V, J and clone size were drawn from that table, and D and trimming were deduced from the DNA. The sample table records hundreds of thousands of clones; about nine tenths of these occur just once. The ten largest clones represent 7% to 8% of the sample.

One collaborating source in Seattle enrolled patients during active infection and followed them longitudinally through the course of disease. Each collaborating institution followed its own protocols to collect whole blood in K2EDTA tubes. For TCRbeta analysis, collaborator samples were shipped as frozen whole blood, as isolated PBMCs, or as DNA extracted from either sample type. The receptor was derived from an older woman with COVID-19, enrolled during active disease. The rearranged chain carries TRBV5-1 and TRBJ1-2, with TRBD1 tentatively as D gene (6 bases match). The sequencing input was peripheral blood. The CDR3 reads CASSRTEPSYGYTF. The nucleotide sequence is given as TGCGCCAGCAGCAGGACAGAACCCTCCTATGGCTACACCTTC. Supplemented by the reference TRBV5-1 and TRBJ1-2 proteins around the CDR3, the complete variable domain is KAGVTQTPRYLIKTRGQQVTLSCSPISGHRSVSWYQQTPGQGLQFLFEYFSETQRNKGNFPGRFSGRQFSNSRSEMNVSTLELGDSALYLCASSRTEPSYGYTFGSGTRLTVV.